The next 16 T cell receptor beta chains were all read from a single sample in a study of identical twins. TCRdb itself ran the 5' RACE reads through MiXCR, one entry per CDR3 protein. The repertoire holds 400,000 to 650,000 distinct CDR3 sequences, with 20% to 25% as singletons. Separately, the same data were catalogued under a study of T cells expressing NK-cell markers.

Sequenced: CD4+ T cells sorted from blood. Receptors originate from a woman under 30 in good health.

This chain connects TRBV12-3 or TRBV12-4 to TRBJ2-3; TRBD2 agrees at 11 bases. The CDR3 is 15 amino acids. V dropped 2 bases and J dropped 4; count of bases not matched to a gene: 2. CDR3 residues: CASSLQLAGADTQYF. CDR3 DNA sequence: TGTGCCAGCAGTTTACAACTAGCGGGAGCAGATACGCAGTATTTT.

This chain connects TRBV6-2 or TRBV6-3 to TRBJ2-7; 8 bases line up with TRBD2. Trimming at V came to 5 bases and at J to 4 bases, leaving 13 bases not matched to a gene. Germline CDR1 reads MNHEY; CDR2 reads SVGEGT. The CDR3 consists of 16 residues. The CDR3 here is CASSPLGGAGAYEQYF. The DNA of the CDR3 is TGTGCCAGCAGTCCCCTCGGGGGAGCGGGAGCATACGAGCAGTACTTC.

The rearrangement joins TRBV15 to TRBJ2-1; possibly TRBD1 for D (6 bases). V was pared by 0 bases and J by 4 bases, with 10 bases between. CDR1 and CDR2 (germline): LNHNV, YYDKDF (reference sequence). This CDR3 comprises 15 residues. The CDR3 loop is CATSRDRGNYNEQFF. CDR3 nucleotide sequence: TGTGCCACCAGCAGAGACAGGGGTAATTACAATGAGCAGTTCTTC. Full variable domain (remainder filled in from reference TRBV15 and TRBJ2-1): DAMVIQNPRYQVTQFGKPVTLSCSQTLNHNVMYWYQQKSSQAPKLLFHYYDKDFNNEADTPDNFQSRRPNTSFCFLDIRSPGLGDTAMYLCATSRDRGNYNEQFFGPGTRLTVL.

This clonotype was counted a few times. The J gene is TRBJ1-1, the V gene TRBV20-1; weak D call: TRBD1 (6 bases). Germline CDR1 is DFQATT and CDR2 is SNEGSKA (reference sequence). V lost 6 bases, J lost 1 base, and 9 bases lay in between. CDR3 size: 12 residues. CDR3 region: CSAGHSNTEAFF. The CDR3 DNA sequence: TGCAGTGCGGGACATTCGAACACTGAAGCTTTCTTT.

The V and J genes are TRBV14 and TRBJ2-7; no reliable D call. This CDR3 region has 15 residues. From germline, CDR1 is SGHDN and CDR2 FVKESK. V dropped 0 bases and J dropped 0 bases, with 9 bases sitting between them. For the CDR3, the DNA is TGTGCCAGCAGCCAAGACATAGGAGTCTCCTACGAGCAGTACTTC. It is translated as CASSQDIGVSYEQYF.

This clonotype was counted a few times. V is TRBV6-1 and J is TRBJ2-2; D is possibly TRBD1 (6 bases). The CDR3 sequence is 15 residues long. Germline V gene lookup returns CDR1 MNHNS and CDR2 SASEGT. V shed 6 bases and J shed 3 bases, with 14 bases lying between them. CDR3 region: CASSRVRGDTGELFF. DNA for the CDR3: TGTGCCAGCAGCCGAGTCAGGGGAGACACCGGGGAGCTGTTTTTT.

This clonotype has a count of ten or more. The V and J genes are TRBV10-3 and TRBJ2-1, with TRBD2 identical over 7 bases. Trimming cost V 3 bases and J 7 bases; bases outside gene matches: 3. This CDR3 is built from 13 residues. Germline loops: CDR1 ENHRY, CDR2 SYGVKD. The DNA for the CDR3 is TGTGCCATCAGTGACGGTAGCGGGAATGAGCAGTTCTTC. Its translation is CAISDGSGNEQFF.

This chain joins TRBV6-4 and TRBJ1-1; TRBD1 matches 10 bases. CDR3 size: 15 residues. V was clipped by 5 bases and J by 8 bases; unmatched bases: 11. Germline V gene data show CDR1 as MRHNA and CDR2 as SNTAGT. The CDR3 protein is CASSPGGTGVGEAFF. The CDR3 DNA follows: TGTGCCAGCAGTCCCGGGGGGACAGGGGTAGGAGAAGCTTTCTTT.

This clonotype has just a few counts. V gene TRBV9 combines with J gene TRBJ2-5; D unresolved. V lost 4 bases and J lost 2, with 15 bases in between. This CDR3 is built from 15 residues. The germline gives CDR1 SGDLS, CDR2 YYNGEE. CDR3 nucleotides: TGTGCCAGCAGCCCTGGACGGATTCCTCAAGAGACCCAGTACTTC. Protein product: CASSPGRIPQETQYF.

This clonotype was observed a few times. V usage is TRBV7-2 and J usage is TRBJ2-1; 14 bases fit TRBD2. V was clipped by 5 bases and J by 6 bases; unmatched bases: 6. This CDR3 contains 16 residues. Germline V CDR1 and CDR2: SGHTA, FQGNSA. CDR3 DNA sequence: TGTGCCAGCAGCACCGCCGGGACTAGCGGGAGCAATGAGCAGTTCTTC. Translated, it gives CASSTAGTSGSNEQFF.

This clonotype has a count of ten or more. This CDR3 reads CASLTGGDNSPLHF. In nucleotides, the CDR3 is TGTGCCAGCTTGACAGGAGGGGATAATTCACCCCTCCACTTT. The chain links TRBV12-3 or TRBV12-4 to TRBJ1-6; a possible D gene is TRBD1 (6 bases). The V end was cut by 8 bases, the J end by 5 bases, with 13 bases between. The CDR3 totals 14 residues.

A few counts support this clonotype. The chain's CDR3 is CASGFAASYEQYF. For the CDR3, the DNA is TGTGCTAGTGGTTTTGCAGCGTCCTACGAGCAGTACTTC. This chain uses TRBV12-5 with TRBJ2-7; D gene ambiguous. Germline V lookup: CDR1 LGHNT, CDR2 FRNRAP. This CDR3 has 13 amino acids. Trimming stripped 3 bases from V and 1 base from J, with 7 bases between. Complete variable domain (other parts from reference TRBV12-5 and TRBJ2-7): DARVTQTPRHKVTEMGQEVTMRCQPILGHNTVFWYRQTMMQGLELLAYFRNRAPLDDSGMPKDRFSAEMPDATLATLKIQPSEPRDSAVYFCASGFAASYEQYFGPGTRLTVT.

V and J are TRBV6-1 and TRBJ1-5, with 8 nucleotides matching TRBD1. With V trimmed by 7 bases and J by 4 bases, 3 bases remained unmatched. The CDR3 loop spans 13 amino acids. Germline CDR1 is MNHNS and CDR2 is SASEGT. CDR3 region: CASTRQGNQPQHF. The CDR3 region has the DNA TGTGCCAGCACTAGACAGGGGAATCAGCCCCAGCATTTT.

CDR3 in amino acids: CAGSASGSYNEQFF. The CDR3 DNA reads TGCGCCGGGTCGGCTAGCGGGAGTTACAATGAGCAGTTCTTC. The chain uses TRBV5-1 and TRBJ2-1; 10 bases fit TRBD2. CDR1 SGHRS and CDR2 YFSETQ come from the germline V gene. The CDR3 covers 14 residues. J lost 4 bases, V lost 10 bases, and 8 bases had no gene match.

This clonotype was picked up a small number of times. The chain is built from TRBV6-1 and TRBJ1-6, with D possibly matching TRBD1 (6 bases). The ends were cut back, 5 bases at V and 7 bases at J, with 15 bases in the middle. The CDR3 is 15 amino acids. Germline V gene sequence: CDR1 MNHNS, CDR2 SASEGT. This chain's CDR3 is CASSPQGTANSPLHF. The CDR3 DNA reads as TGTGCCAGCAGTCCGCAGGGGACGGCAAATTCACCCCTCCACTTT.

The rearrangement uses TRBV9 and TRBJ2-1; TRBD2 matches 7 bases. The V segment lost 4 bases and the J segment 0 bases; nucleotides outside the gene matches: 10. This CDR3 is built from 17 residues. Germline V gene sequence: CDR1 SGDLS, CDR2 YYNGEE. CDR3: CASSSIREAISYNEQFF. In nucleotides, the CDR3 is TGTGCCAGCAGCTCCATCCGGGAGGCCATCTCCTACAATGAGCAGTTCTTC.